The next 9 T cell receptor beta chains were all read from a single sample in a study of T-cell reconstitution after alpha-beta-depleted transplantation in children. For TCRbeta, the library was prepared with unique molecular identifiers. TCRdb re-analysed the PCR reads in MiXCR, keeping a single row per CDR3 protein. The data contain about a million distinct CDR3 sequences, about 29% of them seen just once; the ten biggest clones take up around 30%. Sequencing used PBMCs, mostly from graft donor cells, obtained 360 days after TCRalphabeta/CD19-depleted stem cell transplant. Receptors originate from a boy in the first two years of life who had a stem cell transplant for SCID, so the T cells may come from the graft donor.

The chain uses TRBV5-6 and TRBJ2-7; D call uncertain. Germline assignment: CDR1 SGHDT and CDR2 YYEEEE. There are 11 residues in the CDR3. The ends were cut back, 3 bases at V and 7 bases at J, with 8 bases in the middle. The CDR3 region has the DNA TGTGCCAGCAGCTCCCGGCGGGAGCAGTACTTC. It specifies CASSSRREQYF.

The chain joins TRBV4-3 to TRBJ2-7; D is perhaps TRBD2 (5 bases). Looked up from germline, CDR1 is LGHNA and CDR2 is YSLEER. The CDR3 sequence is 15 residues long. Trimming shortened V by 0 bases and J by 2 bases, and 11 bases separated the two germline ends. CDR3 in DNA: TGCGCCAGCAGCCAAGAGCGGGTGGAGACCTACGAGCAGTACTTC. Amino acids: CASSQERVETYEQYF.

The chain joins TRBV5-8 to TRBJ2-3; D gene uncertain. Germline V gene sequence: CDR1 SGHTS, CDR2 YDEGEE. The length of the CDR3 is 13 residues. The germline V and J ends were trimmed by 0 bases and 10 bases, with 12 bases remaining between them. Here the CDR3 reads CASSLEREQAQYF. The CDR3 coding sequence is TGTGCCAGCAGCTTGGAAAGGGAACAAGCGCAGTATTTT. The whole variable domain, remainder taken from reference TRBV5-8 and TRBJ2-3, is EAGVTQSPTHLIKTRGQQATLRCSPISGHTSVYWYQQALGLGLQFLLWYDEGEERNRGNFPPRFSGRQFPNYSSELNVNALELEDSALYLCASSLEREQAQYFGPGTRLTVL.

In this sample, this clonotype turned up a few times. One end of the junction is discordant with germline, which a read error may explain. As DNA, the CDR3 is TGCGCCAGCAGTGAGGCGGGGGCTACTAGCACAGATACACAGTATTTT. Translated: CASSEAGATSTDTQYF. The rearrangement uses TRBV10-1 and TRBJ2-3; the D gene is possibly TRBD2 (7 bases). The CDR3 is 16 amino acids. CDR1 and CDR2 from the germline V gene are WNHNN and SYGVQD (reference sequence).

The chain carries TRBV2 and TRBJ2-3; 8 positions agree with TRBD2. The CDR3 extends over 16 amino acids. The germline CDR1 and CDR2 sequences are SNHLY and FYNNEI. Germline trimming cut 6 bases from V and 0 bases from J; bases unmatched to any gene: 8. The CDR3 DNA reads TGTGCCAGCAGAATACAGCGGGGGACTAGCACAGATACGCAGTATTTT. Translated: CASRIQRGTSTDTQYF.

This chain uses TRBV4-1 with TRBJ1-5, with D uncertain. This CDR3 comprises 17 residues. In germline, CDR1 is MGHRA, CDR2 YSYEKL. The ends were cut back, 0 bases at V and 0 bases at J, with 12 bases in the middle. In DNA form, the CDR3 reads TGCGCCAGCAGCCAAGATTTGTTGGGGTATAGCAATCAGCCCCAGCATTTT. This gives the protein CASSQDLLGYSNQPQHF.

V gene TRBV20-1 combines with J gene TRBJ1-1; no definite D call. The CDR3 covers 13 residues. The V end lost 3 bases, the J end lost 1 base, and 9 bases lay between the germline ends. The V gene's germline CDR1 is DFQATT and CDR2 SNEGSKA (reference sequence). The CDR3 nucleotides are TGCAGTGCTAGCGAGGGCCCGAACACTGAAGCTTTCTTT. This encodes CSASEGPNTEAFF.

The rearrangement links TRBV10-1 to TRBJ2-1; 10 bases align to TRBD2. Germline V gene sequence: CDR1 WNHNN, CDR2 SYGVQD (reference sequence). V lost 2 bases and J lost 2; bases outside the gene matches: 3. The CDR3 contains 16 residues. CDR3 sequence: CASSEASGGPYNEQFF. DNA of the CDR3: TGCGCCAGCAGTGAGGCTAGCGGGGGACCCTACAATGAGCAGTTCTTC.

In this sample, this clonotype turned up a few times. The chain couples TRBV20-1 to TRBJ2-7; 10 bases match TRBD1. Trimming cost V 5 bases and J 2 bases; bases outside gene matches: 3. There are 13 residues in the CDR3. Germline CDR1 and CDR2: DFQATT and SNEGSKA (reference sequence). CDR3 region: CSAGTGAPYEQYF. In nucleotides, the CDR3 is TGCAGTGCTGGGACAGGGGCCCCCTACGAGCAGTACTTC.